A single sample is the source of the 32 T cell receptor beta chains below, sequenced in a study of cytomegalovirus exposure and HLA in healthy donors. PCR was performed using 60 Vbeta and 13 Jbeta primers. Produced via immunoSEQ multiplex PCR; TCRdb's table is partial and in-frame only. The sample lists 150,000 to 200,000 clones; around 80% were seen once. Sample: PBMCs. These receptor sequences come from a woman in her forties or fifties in good health and CMV-seronegative.

This rearrangement joins TRBV7-6 to TRBJ2-1, with D possibly TRBD1 on 5 matching bases. Looked up from germline, CDR1 is SGHVS and CDR2 is FNYEAQ. The CDR3 loop spans 12 amino acids. V lost 2 bases, J lost 9 bases, and 8 bases lay in between. The CDR3 region has the DNA TGTGCCAGCAGCTTATCGACAGCTGAGCAGTTCTTC. This codes for CASSLSTAEQFF.

CDR3 DNA sequence: TGTGCCAGTAGGGACAGGGGATCGTCCTACGAGCAGTACTTC. As protein: CASRDRGSSYEQYF. The chain recombines TRBV19 with TRBJ2-5, with 9 bases lining up with TRBD1. The J call may be faulty, since TRBJ2-7 better matches the DNA end. Germline assignment: CDR1 LNHDA and CDR2 SQIVND (reference sequence). The CDR3 has 14 amino acids.

This rearrangement joins TRBV19 to TRBJ2-5, with 7 bases aligning to TRBD2. V gave up 5 bases and J gave up 2 bases; unmatched junction bases: 11. The germline gives CDR1 LNHDA, CDR2 SQIVND (reference sequence). CDR3 length: 16 residues. This CDR3 is CASSPRLARVQETQYF. The CDR3 DNA reads TGTGCCAGTAGTCCCCGACTAGCACGGGTACAAGAGACCCAGTACTTC.

The chain carries TRBV15 and TRBJ2-1, with 7 bases lining up with TRBD2. V was clipped by 5 bases and J by 9 bases; unmatched bases: 7. The CDR3 has 13 amino acids. Germline-derived CDR1 and CDR2 are LNHNV and YYDKDF (reference sequence). In DNA form, the CDR3 reads TGTGCCACCAGCTCTCGGGTAGCGGGTGAGCAGTTCTTC. Its protein is CATSSRVAGEQFF.

CDR3 sequence reads: CATSGGQSYSLAGVRETQYF. CDR3 nucleotide sequence: TGTGCCACCAGCGGAGGACAGAGCTACTCACTAGCGGGAGTTCGGGAGACCCAGTACTTC. The chain has TRBV15 and TRBJ2-5; 11 nucleotides match TRBD2. V dropped 5 bases and J dropped 5; count of bases not matched to a gene: 22. The CDR3 sequence is 20 residues long. CDR1 and CDR2 from the germline V gene are LNHNV and YYDKDF (reference sequence).

The V gene is TRBV7-2, the J gene TRBJ1-2, with D possibly matching TRBD1 (5 bases). Trimming took off 5 bases at V and 1 base at J, with 8 bases between the two ends. Germline V gene lookup returns CDR1 SGHTA and CDR2 FQGNSA. This CDR3 has 13 amino acids. CDR3 sequence: CASSIQDNYGYTF. CDR3 DNA: TGTGCCAGCAGCATACAGGATAACTATGGCTACACCTTC.

The V call is TRBV7-9, the J call TRBJ2-2; 7 positions match TRBD1. The V and J ends lost 5 bases and 4 bases, in that order; junction bases with no gene match: 4. This CDR3 comprises 14 residues. Germline-derived CDR1 and CDR2 are SEHNR and FQNEAQ (reference sequence). CDR3 region: CASSPRQGTGELFF. The DNA of the CDR3 is TGTGCCAGCAGCCCCAGACAGGGCACCGGGGAGCTGTTTTTT. Combining the CDR3 with reference TRBV7-9 and TRBJ2-2 gives the whole variable domain DTGVSQNPRHKITKRGQNVTFRCDPISEHNRLYWYRQTLGQGPEFLTYFQNEAQLEKSRLLSDRFSAERPKGSFSTLEIQRTEQGDSAMYLCASSPRQGTGELFFGEGSRLTVL.

This clone was detected once. The genes are TRBV15 and TRBJ2-5; D call uncertain. CDR3 length equals 13 residues. Germline V CDR1 and CDR2: LNHNV, YYDKDF (reference sequence). Trimming took off 0 bases at V and 3 bases at J, with 5 bases between the two ends. This CDR3 is CATSRELEETQYF. DNA of the CDR3: TGTGCCACCAGCAGAGAACTCGAAGAGACCCAGTACTTC.

The V and J genes are TRBV7-7 and TRBJ2-1; 8 nucleotides align to TRBD2. This CDR3 spans 13 amino acids. CDR1 is SSHAT and CDR2 is FNYEAQ in the germline V gene (reference sequence). The ends lost 3 bases at V and 10 bases at J; junction bases unmatched: 5. This chain's CDR3 is CASSFRAGGEQFF. DNA for the CDR3: TGTGCCAGCAGCTTCAGGGCGGGGGGCGAGCAGTTCTTC.

The chain is built from TRBV4-2 and TRBJ2-3; maybe TRBD2 (6 bases). This CDR3 is built from 15 residues. CDR1 is LGHNA and CDR2 is YNFKEQ in the germline V gene. The ends were cut back, 1 base at V and 0 bases at J, with 8 bases in the middle. CDR3 sequence: CASSQAGGSTDTQYF. The CDR3 bases are TGTGCCAGCAGCCAAGCCGGGGGAAGCACAGATACGCAGTATTTT.

The chain employs TRBV7-9 and TRBJ2-2; TRBD1 aligns across 10 bases. Trimming at V came to 5 bases and at J to 4 bases, leaving 7 bases not matched to a gene. The CDR3 runs to 16 residues. CDR1 and CDR2 (germline): SEHNR, FQNEAQ (reference sequence). CDR3 sequence (DNA): TGTGCCAGCAGCCACCCAGACAGGGGGCGCACCGGGGAGCTGTTTTTT. Protein: CASSHPDRGRTGELFF.

This chain connects TRBV11-2 to TRBJ2-3, with 11 bases lining up with TRBD2. V lost 3 bases, J lost 5 bases, and 7 bases stayed unmatched. The CDR3 loop spans 16 amino acids. In germline, CDR1 is SGHAT, CDR2 FQNNGV. The CDR3 DNA follows: TGTGCCAGCAGCTTGGAAATAGCGGGGGGGCAAGATACGCAGTATTTT. Translating gives CASSLEIAGGQDTQYF.

The rearrangement uses TRBV29-1 and TRBJ1-5; D call uncertain. This CDR3 region has 13 residues. Germline V gene data show CDR1 as SQVTM and CDR2 as ANQGSEA. V dropped 5 bases and J dropped 4 bases, with 12 bases sitting between them. The chain's CDR3 is CSVNEGRNQPQHF. The CDR3 DNA reads as TGCAGCGTTAATGAAGGGAGGAATCAGCCCCAGCATTTT.

This chain connects TRBV19 to TRBJ2-2; 7 bases map to TRBD1. The germline V gene encodes CDR1 LNHDA and CDR2 SQIVND (reference sequence). The CDR3 is 14 amino acids. Trimming cost V 10 bases and J 0 bases; bases outside gene matches: 5. CDR3 in amino acids: CATYRGTNTGELFF. In nucleotides, the CDR3 is TGTGCCACCTACAGGGGTACGAACACCGGGGAGCTGTTTTTT.

Comments on this clone: The same CDR3 can be traced to other DNA sequences in this sample. V is TRBV10-3 and J is TRBJ2-7, with a possible D match to TRBD2 (5 bases). This CDR3 spans 10 amino acids. CDR1 is ENHRY, CDR2 SYGVKD, per germline. V gave up 11 bases and J gave up 7 bases, with 12 bases separating them. The CDR3 protein is CAAGGLEQYF. DNA for the CDR3: TGTGCCGCAGGCGGGCTAGAGCAGTACTTC.

The chain joins TRBV5-1 to TRBJ2-5, with 9 bases identical to TRBD1. The J segment lost 4 bases and the V segment lost 2 bases, leaving 3 bases of the junction unmatched. This CDR3 is built from 14 residues. Per the germline V gene, CDR1 is SGHRS and CDR2 is YFSETQ. This CDR3 reads CASSFRQGGETQYF. CDR3 nucleotides: TGCGCCAGCAGCTTCCGACAGGGGGGAGAGACCCAGTACTTC.

A few counts support this clone. The DNA for the CDR3 is TGTGCCAGCAGCTTGGACCAGGTGAACACCATATATTTT. It is translated as CASSLDQVNTIYF. This chain joins TRBV5-4 and TRBJ1-3; D ambiguous. The CDR3 spans 13 residues. V was shortened by 0 bases and J by 7 bases, with 8 bases between the two germline ends. Germline values: CDR1 SGHNT, CDR2 YYREEE (reference sequence). The full variable domain, completed using reference TRBV5-4 and TRBJ1-3, is ETGVTQSPTHLIKTRGQQVTLRCSSQSGHNTVSWYQQALGQGPQFIFQYYREEENGRGNFPPRFSGLQFPNYSSELNVNALELDDSALYLCASSLDQVNTIYFGEGSWLTVV.

This clone was counted once. The rearrangement links TRBV28 to TRBJ2-7, with TRBD2 identical over 12 bases. This CDR3 region has 14 residues. CDR1 MDHEN and CDR2 SYDVKM come from the germline V gene. Losses at the gene ends were 4 bases for V and 7 bases for J; bases not matched to a gene: 5. The CDR3 region has the DNA TGTGCCAGCAGTTCCCGACTAGCGGGGGTTGAGCAGTACTTC. This sequence encodes CASSSRLAGVEQYF.

V gene TRBV6-6 combines with J gene TRBJ1-2; D perhaps matches TRBD1 (5 bases). The CDR3 has 13 residues. Trimming left V 6 bases short and J 4 bases short, with 12 bases between. Germline loops: CDR1 MNHNY, CDR2 SVGAGI (reference sequence). The chain's CDR3 is CASRTPQGYGYTF. Written as DNA, the CDR3 is TGTGCCAGCAGAACACCTCAGGGCTATGGCTACACCTTC.

This chain joins TRBV6-6 and TRBJ2-7; D perhaps matches TRBD2 (7 bases). Germline V gives CDR1 MNHNY, CDR2 SVGAGI (reference sequence). V lost 5 bases and J lost 4, with 12 bases in between. The CDR3 sequence is 13 residues long. CDR3 amino acids: CASSTGGQYEQYF. CDR3 coding DNA: TGTGCCAGCAGTACCGGGGGGCAGTACGAGCAGTACTTC.

This clone showed up just once. Other DNA variants within this sample encode the same CDR3. CDR3 sequence: CASSRDSYEQYF. For the CDR3, the DNA is TGTGCCAGCAGTCGGGACAGCTACGAGCAGTACTTC. The chain joins TRBV28 to TRBJ2-7, with 7 nucleotides matching TRBD1. Looked up from germline, CDR1 is MDHEN and CDR2 is SYDVKM. The CDR3 has 12 residues. V gave up 5 bases and J gave up 3 bases; unmatched junction bases: 1.

The chain joins TRBV11-2 to TRBJ2-7; tentative D call: TRBD2 (6 bases). Germline V gene lookup returns CDR1 SGHAT and CDR2 FQNNGV. Trimming stripped 4 bases from V and 2 bases from J, with 21 bases between. The CDR3 is 17 residues long. CDR3 protein: CASSSSPGSRGTYEQYF. CDR3 DNA sequence: TGTGCCAGCAGCTCATCTCCCGGGTCCCGCGGGACCTACGAGCAGTACTTC.

The chain uses TRBV6-1 and TRBJ1-6; TRBD1 is a possible D gene (5 bases). V was trimmed by 4 bases and J by 10 bases, leaving 17 bases between them. Germline loops: CDR1 MNHNS, CDR2 SASEGT. There are 15 residues in the CDR3. CDR3 in amino acids: CASSGQGGIGSPLHF. DNA of the CDR3: TGTGCCAGCAGTGGCCAGGGAGGAATCGGATCACCCCTCCACTTT.

V usage is TRBV7-6 and J usage is TRBJ2-2; D is ambiguous. Trimming took off 3 bases at V and 2 bases at J, with 13 bases between the two ends. CDR3 length equals 16 residues. CDR1 and CDR2 (germline): SGHVS, FNYEAQ. CDR3 region: CASSLVSTPNTGELFF. CDR3 DNA: TGTGCCAGCAGCTTGGTATCCACACCTAACACCGGGGAGCTGTTTTTT.

The V gene is TRBV28, the J gene TRBJ2-5; D is undetermined. CDR3 size: 13 residues. Germline V gene data show CDR1 as MDHEN and CDR2 as SYDVKM. V was shortened by 2 bases and J by 3 bases, with 7 bases between the two germline ends. CDR3 in DNA: TGTGCCAGCAGTTTAGATACAGAAGAGACCCAGTACTTC. Translated, it gives CASSLDTEETQYF.

This rearrangement joins TRBV27 to TRBJ2-3, with TRBD1 as a possible D gene (6 bases). Trimming took 8 bases from V and 6 from J, leaving 24 bases between them. The CDR3 runs to 16 residues. The germline V gene has CDR1 MNHEY and CDR2 SMNVEV (reference sequence). The CDR3 loop reads CASPKAGTQGTDTQYF. For the CDR3, the DNA is TGTGCCAGCCCCAAGGCCGGGACACAGGGTACGGATACGCAGTATTTT.

The V and J genes are TRBV28 and TRBJ1-1; D is undetermined. The germline V gene encodes CDR1 MDHEN and CDR2 SYDVKM. Trimming removed 7 bases at V and 1 base at J, with 13 bases between. This CDR3 is built from 14 residues. The CDR3 sequence is CASTPRRENTEAFF. In DNA form, the CDR3 reads TGTGCCAGCACCCCGCGGAGGGAGAACACTGAAGCTTTCTTT.

V and J are TRBV28 and TRBJ1-4; D unresolved. Germline V gene sequence: CDR1 MDHEN, CDR2 SYDVKM. V lost 10 bases to trimming and J lost 0 bases, with 15 bases between them. This CDR3 region has 15 residues. CDR3 DNA: TGTGCCACCGTGGGTGGAGGGACAACTAATGAAAAACTGTTTTTT. Translated: CATVGGGTTNEKLFF.

The gene calls are TRBV6-5 and TRBJ2-1; 7 bases map to TRBD1. CDR3 length equals 14 residues. The trim removed 8 bases at V and 5 bases at J, leaving 9 bases unmatched. CDR1 and CDR2 from the germline V gene are MNHEY and SVGAGI. For the CDR3, the DNA is TGTGCCAGCGGAAAATTCACAGGGGACAATGAGCAGTTCTTC. Translating it yields CASGKFTGDNEQFF.

The genes are TRBV7-3 and TRBJ2-7, with TRBD2 identical over 13 bases. This CDR3 spans 15 amino acids. V shed 5 bases and J 3 bases; nucleotides not matched to a gene: 4. CDR1 and CDR2 (germline): SGHTA, FQGTGA. CDR3 in amino acids: CASSAGTSGIYEQYF. CDR3 DNA sequence: TGTGCCAGCAGCGCCGGGACTAGCGGGATCTACGAGCAGTACTTC.

The chain is built from TRBV10-3 and TRBJ1-6; 7 bases fit TRBD1. The CDR3 consists of 15 residues. The germline V gene has CDR1 ENHRY and CDR2 SYGVKD. Trimming took 2 bases from V and 6 from J; bases not matched to a gene: 4. CDR3 sequence: CAISEMTGSNSPLHF. DNA for the CDR3: TGTGCCATCAGTGAGATGACAGGGAGTAATTCACCCCTCCACTTT.

V and J are TRBV5-6 and TRBJ2-7; 12 bases align to TRBD1. The V gene's germline CDR1 is SGHDT and CDR2 YYEEEE. V shed 3 bases, J shed 6 bases, and the junction held 4 bases outside the gene matches. The CDR3 is 14 residues long. The CDR3 spells CASSSGTGGSEQYF. As DNA, the CDR3 is TGTGCCAGCAGCTCGGGGACAGGGGGCTCCGAGCAGTACTTC.